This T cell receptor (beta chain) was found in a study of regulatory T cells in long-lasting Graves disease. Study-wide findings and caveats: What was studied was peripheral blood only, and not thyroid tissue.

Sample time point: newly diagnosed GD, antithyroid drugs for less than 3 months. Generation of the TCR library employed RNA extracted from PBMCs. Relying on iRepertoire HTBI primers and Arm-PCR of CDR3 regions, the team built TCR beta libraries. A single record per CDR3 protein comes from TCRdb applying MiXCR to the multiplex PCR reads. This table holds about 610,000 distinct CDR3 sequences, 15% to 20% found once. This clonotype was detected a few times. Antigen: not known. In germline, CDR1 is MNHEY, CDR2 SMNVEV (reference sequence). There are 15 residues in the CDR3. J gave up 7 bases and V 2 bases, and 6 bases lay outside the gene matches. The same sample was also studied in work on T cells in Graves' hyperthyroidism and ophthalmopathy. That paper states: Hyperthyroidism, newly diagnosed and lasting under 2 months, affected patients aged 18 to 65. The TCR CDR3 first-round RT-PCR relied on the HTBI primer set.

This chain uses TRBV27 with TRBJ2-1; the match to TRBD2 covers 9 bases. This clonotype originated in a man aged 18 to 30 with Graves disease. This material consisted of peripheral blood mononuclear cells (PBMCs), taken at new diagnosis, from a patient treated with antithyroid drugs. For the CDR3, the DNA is TGTGCCAGCAGTTTACTAGCTAGCGGGAATAATGAGCAGTTCTTC. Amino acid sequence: CASSLLASGNNEQFF.